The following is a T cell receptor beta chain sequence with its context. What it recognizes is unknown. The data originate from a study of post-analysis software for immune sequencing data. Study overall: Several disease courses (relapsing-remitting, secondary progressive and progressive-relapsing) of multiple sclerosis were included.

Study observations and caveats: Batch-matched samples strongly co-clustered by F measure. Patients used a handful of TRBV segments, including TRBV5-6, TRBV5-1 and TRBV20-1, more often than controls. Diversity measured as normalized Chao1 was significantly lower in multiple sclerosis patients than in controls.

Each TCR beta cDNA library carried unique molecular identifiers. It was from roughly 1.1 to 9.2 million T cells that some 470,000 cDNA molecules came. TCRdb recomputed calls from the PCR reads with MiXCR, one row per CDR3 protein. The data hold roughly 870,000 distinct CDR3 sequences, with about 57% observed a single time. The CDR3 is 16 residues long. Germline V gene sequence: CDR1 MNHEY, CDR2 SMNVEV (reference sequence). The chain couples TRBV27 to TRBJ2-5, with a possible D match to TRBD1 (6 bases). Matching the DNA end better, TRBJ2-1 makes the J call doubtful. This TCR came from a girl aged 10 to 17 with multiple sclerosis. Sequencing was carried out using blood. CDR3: CASSFWSGQGNGEQFF. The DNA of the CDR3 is TGTGCCAGCAGTTTTTGGTCGGGTCAGGGGAATGGTGAGCAGTTCTTC.